A single sample gave rise to the 15 T cell receptor beta chains below, sequenced in a study of blood T cell repertoires in COVID-19. Method: immunoSEQ multiplex PCR; TCRdb's copy keeps in-frame clones and lacks some. The sample records about 400,000 clones, 88% being singletons. The sequenced sample consisted of PBMCs or T cells enriched from blood (not recorded which). Receptors originate from a middle-aged woman with acute COVID-19.

This clone was seen only a few times. This chain connects TRBV27 to TRBJ2-2; the D gene is possibly TRBD1 (6 bases). Trimming left V 1 base short and J 4 bases short, with 7 bases between. From germline, CDR1 is MNHEY and CDR2 SMNVEV (reference sequence). The CDR3 has 14 amino acids. The chain's CDR3 is CASSLLGATGELFF. The CDR3 nucleotides are TGTGCCAGCAGTTTATTGGGGGCCACCGGGGAGCTGTTTTTT.

The genes are TRBV2 and TRBJ2-2; D may be TRBD2 (5 bases). The V end was cut by 0 bases, the J end by 2 bases, with 10 bases between. The V gene's germline CDR1 is SNHLY and CDR2 FYNNEI. CDR3 length: 16 residues. The CDR3 reads CASSEAASGNTGELFF. CDR3 in DNA: TGTGCCAGCAGTGAAGCGGCCAGCGGTAACACCGGGGAGCTGTTTTTT.

This chain connects TRBV3-1 (or the pseudogene TRBV3-2) to TRBJ1-3; D gene uncertain. CDR3 length: 16 amino acids. Germline CDR1 is LGHDT and CDR2 is YNNKEL (reference sequence). The germline V and J ends were trimmed by 2 bases and 0 bases, with 11 bases remaining between them. The CDR3 loop is CASSQRYESSGNTIYF. The CDR3 region has the DNA TGTGCCAGCAGCCAACGATACGAGAGCTCTGGAAACACCATATATTTT.

The chain has TRBV2 and TRBJ2-7; TRBD1 might be the D (6 bases). V lost 2 bases to trimming and J lost 3 bases, with 11 bases between them. This CDR3 contains 14 residues. Germline assignment: CDR1 SNHLY and CDR2 FYNNEI. CDR3 residues: CASSERTEYYEQYF. The DNA of the CDR3 is TGTGCCAGCAGTGAACGGACAGAGTACTACGAGCAGTACTTC.

Notes on this clone: In the same sample, other DNA sequences code for this CDR3. The chain carries TRBV7-9 and TRBJ2-7; 7 bases agree with TRBD1. Germline assignment: CDR1 SEHNR and CDR2 FQNEAQ (reference sequence). CDR3 length equals 13 residues. Unmatched junction bases numbered 2, after V lost 5 bases and J lost 1 base. CDR3 loop: CASSRTGSYEQYF. The DNA of the CDR3 is TGTGCCAGCAGCCGGACAGGATCCTACGAGCAGTACTTC.

V gene TRBV21-1 combines with J gene TRBJ2-4; the tabulated D call, TRBD2, remains unverified against the DNA. TRBV21-1 is assigned pseudogene status. This CDR3 contains 16 residues. CDR3 sequence: CASSKLIGVPKNIQYF. In DNA form, the CDR3 reads TGTGCCAGCAGCAAGTTAATCGGGGTTCCCAAAAACATTCAGTACTTC.

The rearrangement joins TRBV5-4 to TRBJ2-1; TRBD2 matches at 8 bases. Germline CDR1 and CDR2: SGHNT and YYREEE (reference sequence). Trimming cost V 4 bases and J 14 bases; bases outside gene matches: 11. The CDR3 is 13 amino acids. The CDR3 bases are TGTGCCAGCAGCCCCCTAACACTCGGGGGGGAGTTCTTC. Protein sequence: CASSPLTLGGEFF. The full variable domain, with the rest looked up from reference TRBV5-4 and TRBJ2-1, is ETGVTQSPTHLIKTRGQQVTLRCSSQSGHNTVSWYQQALGQGPQFIFQYYREEENGRGNFPPRFSGLQFPNYSSELNVNALELDDSALYLCASSPLTLGGEFFGPGTRLTVL.

The chain carries TRBV10-3 and TRBJ2-7; perhaps TRBD2 as D (5 bases). CDR3 length equals 15 residues. Looked up from germline, CDR1 is ENHRY and CDR2 is SYGVKD. Trimming shortened V by 0 bases and J by 7 bases, and 16 bases separated the two germline ends. For the CDR3, the DNA is TGTGCCATCAGTGAGTCGAGGGCGGAGAGTAGAGAGCAGTACTTC. Translated: CAISESRAESREQYF.

This clone came up once. The chain employs TRBV30 and TRBJ1-4; TRBD1 is a possible D gene (5 bases). Trimming left V 3 bases short and J 3 bases short, with 11 bases between. Germline assignment: CDR1 GTSNPN and CDR2 SVGIG (reference sequence). CDR3 length equals 14 residues. Here the CDR3 reads CAWRRGTANEKLFF. For the CDR3, the DNA is TGTGCCTGGAGGCGGGGGACGGCTAATGAAAAACTGTTTTTT.

In this sample, this clone turned up a few times. The chain recombines TRBV5-4 with TRBJ2-7, with 7 bases matching TRBD2. V lost 2 bases and J lost 7; bases outside the gene matches: 9. Germline V gene lookup returns CDR1 SGHNT and CDR2 YYREEE (reference sequence). CDR3 length: 14 residues. The CDR3 loop is CASSLGLADSEQYF. DNA for the CDR3: TGTGCCAGCAGCTTAGGCCTAGCGGACTCAGAGCAGTACTTC.

This rearrangement joins TRBV18 to TRBJ1-2; 9 nucleotides line up with TRBD1. From germline, CDR1 is KGHSH and CDR2 LQKENI. The CDR3 consists of 14 residues. The trim removed 4 bases at V and 8 bases at J, leaving 8 bases unmatched. The CDR3 reads CASSQLQGAKGYTF. The CDR3 bases are TGTGCCAGCTCACAGTTACAGGGGGCGAAAGGCTACACCTTC.

This clone was recorded once. The rearrangement uses TRBV5-1 and TRBJ1-5, with D possibly TRBD1 on 6 matching bases. CDR1 SGHRS and CDR2 YFSETQ come from the germline V gene. CDR3 length: 15 residues. V was cut by 5 bases and J by 0 bases, with 12 bases left in between. The DNA for the CDR3 is TGCGCCAGCAGGACAGGCCCGTATAGCAATCAGCCCCAGCATTTT. The encoded protein is CASRTGPYSNQPQHF.

V gene TRBV3-1 (or the pseudogene TRBV3-2) combines with J gene TRBJ2-7, with TRBD1 matching 9 bases. Germline trimming cut 5 bases from V and 0 bases from J; bases unmatched to any gene: 5. CDR1 is LGHDT and CDR2 is YNNKEL in the germline V gene (reference sequence). The CDR3 is 15 residues long. The CDR3 reads CASSDRDRASYEQYF. The CDR3 nucleotides read TGTGCCAGCAGCGACCGGGACAGGGCCTCCTACGAGCAGTACTTC.

This chain uses TRBV18 with TRBJ2-3; possible D gene TRBD2, 6 bases. V lost 0 bases to trimming and J lost 3 bases, with 10 bases between them. The germline CDR1 and CDR2 sequences are KGHSH and LQKENI. The length of the CDR3 is 15 residues. CDR3 protein: CASSPPAGRTDTQYF. The CDR3 bases are TGTGCCAGCTCACCACCTGCAGGGAGGACAGATACGCAGTATTTT. Looking up the rest from reference TRBV18 and TRBJ2-3 gives the full variable domain: NAGVMQNPRHLVRRRGQEARLRCSPMKGHSHVYWYRQLPEEGLKFMVYLQKENIIDESGMPKERFSAEFPKEGPSILRIQQVVRGDSAAYFCASSPPAGRTDTQYFGPGTRLTVL.

This clone was seen a handful of times. V gene TRBV5-1 combines with J gene TRBJ1-1, with D perhaps TRBD1 (6 bases). The CDR3 runs to 14 residues. Germline V gene data show CDR1 as SGHRS and CDR2 as YFSETQ. The V end was cut by 0 bases, the J end by 2 bases, with 8 bases between. CDR3 protein: CASSLGDTNTEAFF. CDR3 DNA: TGCGCCAGCAGCTTGGGGGACACTAACACTGAAGCTTTCTTT.